This TCR beta chain appears in the sequencing data of a study of multiple sclerosis patients with progressive multifocal leukoencephalopathy (dated by TCRdb to between 2018 and 2020). Background for the entire study: Peripheral T and B cells were examined in MS patients who went on to develop PML (4 under natalizumab, 1 after alemtuzumab) as well as in treated patients who did not. Longitudinal follow-up was performed in two natalizumab-treated patients who later developed PML, from before therapy through 6 and 12 months to PML onset. The goal was to find JC virus-specific or public T-cell expansions that arose at the time of PML onset.

From its cysteine to its phenylalanine, the CDR3 spans 15 amino acids. The sequence is cut down to CDR3 DNA, 45 bases in frame from base 1. V is pruned by 4 bases and J by 9 bases, leaving 6 bases of the junction without a gene match. Taken from the germline V gene, the CDR1 and CDR2 loops are SGHTA and FQGNSA. As regards this clone: No antigen is known for it. Base qualities are not provided; no much larger clone lies one nucleotide away.

What this sample's time point label stands for: time of PML onset. This specimen's treatment or condition label, per the study, means: on natalizumab therapy at sampling. Diagnosis of PML relied on clinical and MRI findings, with confirmation coming from detection of JC virus DNA in cerebrospinal fluid. Among the natalizumab-treated patients, PML showed up after anywhere between roughly 15 and 56 months of natalizumab therapy. Every listed patient had received interferon beta before, and every PML patient was female. T3 blood samples were collected at the time of PML onset. Isolation of peripheral blood mononuclear cells was performed by Ficoll-Hypaque density gradient centrifugation. The immunoSEQ two-step multiplex PCR at survey-level depth was used to amplify TRB CDR3 regions from genomic DNA. To estimate template counts and remove amplification bias, each PCR was spiked with synthetic inline TR CDR3 controls covering all V-J pairings. Reads were processed so that amplification and sequencing bias were reduced, and quantification was performed against synthetic TR CDR3 analogs. The source study handled its data this way. Raw data were processed in ImmunoSEQ Analyzer, with out-of-frame sequences and CDR3s containing stop codons removed, and genes were named according to IMGT nomenclature. Normalized Shannon entropy, defined as 1 minus Pielou's evenness, was used to summarize repertoire diversity. TRB sequences were treated as identical only when sharing V gene, J gene and CDR3. Public PML clonotypes were CDR3s found in two or more PML-onset samples but not found earlier, in controls, or in public databases. Position-by-position CDR3 amino acid composition was analyzed in Skylign with the observed count method. The immuneACCESS repertoire file appears here via TCRdb, limited to in-frame rearrangements. These files lack a portion of the clones; in checked studies, under half of the deficit traces to unresolved V genes, and the cause of the others is not known. From that table come the V and J calls and clone size; the DNA was used to work out D and trimming. This sample gives 30,000 or so clones in total; less than 90% of them show up just once. The ten largest clones capture about 3.3% of the sample.

The full study reports these points: Because of the small, descriptive cohort, whether findings reflect JC virus infection or general immunocompromise remained unclear. Most PML patients had lower normalized Shannon entropy, suggesting less diverse TRB repertoires, while values in the natalizumab-treated controls sat near 1. TRB clones with frequency above 0.5% were observed only in PML patients, but the clones expanded at PML onset were found to be already present before and during natalizumab therapy. Analysis was restricted to peripheral blood, although for natalizumab-associated PML, cerebrospinal fluid or brain lymphocytes might be more informative. When PML developed, neither common TRBV or TRBJ gene usage nor preferential TRBV-TRBJ pairings were detected.

The V gene is TRBV7-2 and the J gene is TRBJ1-6, with 10 middle bases fitting TRBD1. The sequence came from a human donor with progressive multifocal leukoencephalopathy. The sequenced sample was PBMCs, obtained from a patient treated with natalizumab. The CDR3 sequence is CASSSRGQGGSPLHF. The DNA is as follows: TGTGCCAGCAGCTCGAGAGGACAGGGGGGTTCACCCCTCCACTTT.